Below, 17 T cell receptor beta chains from the same sample are listed, as sequenced in a study of T cells after posttransplantation cyclophosphamide. The table came from immunoSEQ multiplex PCR; TCRdb's copy has only in-frame clones and leaves some out. The table lists more than 25,000 clones, no singletons, with about 1.5% in the top ten. Sequencing was performed on PBMCs. The receptor set was obtained from a man in his forties or fifties in good health, CMV-negative, and a related stem cell transplant donor.

This clone was seen many times. J is TRBJ2-3 and V is TRBV10-2; 7 bases match TRBD1. The CDR3 spans 13 residues. J was trimmed by 3 bases and V by 6 bases; bases with no gene match: 3. Germline loops: CDR1 WSHSY, CDR2 SAAADI. This chain's CDR3 is CASRGQLTDTQYF. The CDR3 DNA sequence: TGCGCCAGCAGGGGACAGCTTACAGATACGCAGTATTTT.

This clone was seen at least ten times. The V call is TRBV5-1, the J call TRBJ1-2; 12 bases align to TRBD1. Germline V gene lookup returns CDR1 SGHRS and CDR2 YFSETQ. The length of the CDR3 is 18 residues. The V and J ends lost 6 bases and 4 bases, in that order; junction bases with no gene match: 16. The CDR3 here is CASNPTPAGTGGGYGYTF. The CDR3 DNA reads as TGCGCCAGCAACCCTACACCGGCCGGGACAGGGGGCGGCTATGGCTACACCTTC.

This clone was counted many times. This rearrangement joins TRBV6-1 to TRBJ2-1; no firm D call. This CDR3 region has 15 residues. Germline V lookup: CDR1 MNHNS, CDR2 SASEGT. V lost 2 bases and J 4 bases, leaving 12 bases between the germline ends. CDR3 bases: TGTGCCAGCAGTGAATCGACAATCCCGTACAATGAGCAGTTCTTC. As protein: CASSESTIPYNEQFF.

This clone has a count of ten or more. V usage is TRBV5-1 and J usage is TRBJ2-3; 9 nucleotides agree with TRBD1. Trimming took 0 bases from V and 1 from J; bases not matched to a gene: 3. Germline CDR1 reads SGHRS; CDR2 reads YFSETQ. There are 16 residues in the CDR3. The CDR3 loop reads CASSLGDRAGTDTQYF. The CDR3 DNA follows: TGCGCCAGCAGCTTGGGGGACAGGGCCGGCACAGATACGCAGTATTTT.

This clone was seen repeatedly, ten times or more. The chain carries TRBV4-1 and TRBJ2-7; D gene uncertain. This CDR3 is 13 amino acids long. With 0 bases removed from V and 5 bases from J, the gap between germline ends came to 8 bases. Germline V lookup: CDR1 MGHRA, CDR2 YSYEKL. The CDR3 nucleotides are TGCGCCAGCAGCCAAGATCGAGGCCACGAGCAGTACTTC. It yields the protein CASSQDRGHEQYF.

This clone was counted many times. CDR3 residues: CASSFLDRGNGYTF. As DNA, the CDR3 is TGTGCCAGCAGTTTCCTGGACAGGGGGAATGGCTACACCTTC. The chain recombines TRBV27 with TRBJ1-2; 10 bases map to TRBD1. This CDR3 has 14 amino acids. Trimming removed 3 bases from V and 6 bases from J; junction bases left unmatched: 4. Germline V CDR1 and CDR2: MNHEY, SMNVEV (reference sequence).

This clone was counted ten times or more. The rearrangement uses TRBV4-1 and TRBJ2-5; 7 positions agree with TRBD2. The CDR3 has 14 residues. The germline V gene encodes CDR1 MGHRA and CDR2 YSYEKL. The V segment lost 0 bases and the J segment 4 bases; nucleotides outside the gene matches: 2. In DNA form, the CDR3 reads TGCGCCAGCAGCCAAGAGCCGGGGGGAGAGACCCAGTACTTC. This translates into CASSQEPGGETQYF.

This clone occurred many times. The chain is built from TRBV5-4 and TRBJ1-2; D not certain. Germline CDR1 and CDR2: SGHNT and YYREEE (reference sequence). V lost 0 bases and J 3 bases, leaving 6 bases between the germline ends. The CDR3 consists of 13 residues. Here the CDR3 DNA reads TGTGCCAGCAGCTTGGCGCAGTACTATGGCTACACCTTC. This translates into CASSLAQYYGYTF.

This clone was found many times. CDR3 in DNA: TGTGCCAGCAGCTTAGGAAGGACTACAGTCCAAGAGACCCAGTACTTC. Its translation is CASSLGRTTVQETQYF. The chain is built from TRBV11-3 and TRBJ2-5; TRBD2 might be the D (6 bases). CDR1 is SGHNT, CDR2 YENEEA, per germline. This CDR3 has 16 amino acids. With 1 base removed from V and 1 base from J, the gap between germline ends came to 13 bases.

The table lists this clone with many counts. A junction end diverges from the germline sequence, so it may reflect a read error. The CDR3 reads CASSAGTSGTIF. As DNA, the CDR3 is TGTGCCAGCAGCGCGGGGACTAGCGGAACGATCTTC. The V gene is TRBV5-6, the J gene TRBJ2-1; 11 positions match TRBD2. Looked up from germline, CDR1 is SGHDT and CDR2 is YYEEEE. This CDR3 has 12 residues.

This clone was seen many times. The chain is built from TRBV7-9 and TRBJ1-4, with TRBD1 identical over 9 bases. The CDR3 length is 17 residues. V was pared by 5 bases and J by 2 bases, with 9 bases of the junction left unmatched. Germline V CDR1 and CDR2: SEHNR, FQNEAQ (reference sequence). CDR3 in DNA: TGTGCCAGCAGCCCAACAGACAGGGGGTCGACTAATGAAAAACTGTTTTTT. Its translation is CASSPTDRGSTNEKLFF.

This clone was counted ten times or more. The gene calls are TRBV2 and TRBJ2-7; TRBD2 agrees at 9 bases. The V gene's germline CDR1 is SNHLY and CDR2 FYNNEI. The CDR3 totals 15 residues. The ends lost 7 bases at V and 6 bases at J; junction bases unmatched: 13. The CDR3 DNA reads TGTGCCAGCATTAAAACGTCGCGTAGCGGGGGCGAGCAGTACTTC. It yields the protein CASIKTSRSGGEQYF.

This clone was counted at least ten times. The genes are TRBV6-1 and TRBJ1-2, with 8 bases matching TRBD1. CDR3 size: 13 residues. Losses at the gene ends were 3 bases for V and 5 bases for J; bases not matched to a gene: 2. Germline loops: CDR1 MNHNS, CDR2 SASEGT. The CDR3 DNA is TGTGCCAGCAGTGACTGGACAGGGTATGGCTACACCTTC. This gives the protein CASSDWTGYGYTF.

This clone has a count of ten or more. The rearrangement links TRBV6-4 to TRBJ2-3; TRBD2 aligns across 12 bases. CDR3 size: 15 residues. Germline values: CDR1 MRHNA, CDR2 SNTAGT. V gave up 4 bases and J gave up 1 base; unmatched junction bases: 0. The CDR3 DNA reads TGTGCCAGCAGTGGGACTAGCGGGGGCACAGATACGCAGTATTTT. It encodes CASSGTSGGTDTQYF.

At least ten counts were recorded for this clone. The rearrangement joins TRBV30 to TRBJ1-5, with 11 bases lining up with TRBD1. V shed 5 bases and J 9 bases; nucleotides not matched to a gene: 9. The germline V gene encodes CDR1 GTSNPN and CDR2 SVGIG (reference sequence). The CDR3 covers 14 residues. CDR3 nucleotide sequence: TGTGCCTGGTCCGGGACAGGGGGTTCGAGGCCCCAGCATTTT. Protein sequence: CAWSGTGGSRPQHF.

This clone has at least ten counts. The chain uses TRBV6-6 and TRBJ2-5; a weak D match, TRBD1 (8 bases). Trimming removed 4 bases at V and 5 bases at J, with 17 bases between. The CDR3 is 15 residues long. From germline, CDR1 is MNHNY and CDR2 SVGAGI (reference sequence). CDR3 protein: CASSSTTGGGETQYF. The CDR3 coding sequence is TGTGCCAGCAGTTCAACCACAGGGGGAGGGGAGACCCAGTACTTC.

In this sample, this clone turned up many times. The genes are TRBV18 and TRBJ1-2; weak D call: TRBD1 (6 bases). Trimming took off 6 bases at V and 8 bases at J, with 19 bases between the two ends. CDR1 is KGHSH, CDR2 LQKENI, per germline. The length of the CDR3 is 14 residues. The CDR3 region is CASSRPDSGEGYTF. The CDR3 nucleotides are TGTGCCAGCTCGCGACCCGACTCAGGGGAGGGCTACACCTTC.